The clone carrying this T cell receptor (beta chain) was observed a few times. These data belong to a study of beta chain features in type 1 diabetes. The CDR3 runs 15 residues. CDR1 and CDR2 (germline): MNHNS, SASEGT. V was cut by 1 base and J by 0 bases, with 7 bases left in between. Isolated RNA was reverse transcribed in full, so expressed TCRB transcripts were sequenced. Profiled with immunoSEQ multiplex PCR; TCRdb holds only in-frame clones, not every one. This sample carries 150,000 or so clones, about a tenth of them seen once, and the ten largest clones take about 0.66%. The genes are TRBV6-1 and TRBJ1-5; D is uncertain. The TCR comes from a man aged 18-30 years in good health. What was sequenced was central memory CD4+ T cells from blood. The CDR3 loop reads CASSEGGVSNQPQHF. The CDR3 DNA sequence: TGTGCCAGCAGTGAAGGCGGCGTTAGCAATCAGCCCCAGCATTTT.